The clone carrying this T cell receptor beta chain was seen at least ten times. Its cognate antigen is unknown. Germline V CDR1 and CDR2: ENHRY, SYGVKD. V lost 3 bases, J lost 8 bases, and 23 bases lay in between. The CDR3 extends over 17 amino acids. This entry belongs to a study of early T cells in non-severe SARS-CoV-2 infection. The overall study: Chains stayed unpaired after sequencing of bulk RNA from unsorted whole blood.

Individual cDNA molecules were tagged with unique molecular identifiers, the study reported. A single record per CDR3 protein comes from TCRdb applying MiXCR to the 5' RACE reads. The sample has 43,000 or so distinct CDR3 sequences, approximately 4% seen once. General study findings and limits: Anti-spike CD8 specificities were favored by VDJdb matching, whose results missed private and CD4 specificities.

What was sequenced was whole blood. The clonotype comes from an adult who was a healthcare worker with PCR-confirmed SARS-CoV-2 infection or an uninfected control (not recorded which). The chain recombines TRBV10-3 with TRBJ1-5; D perhaps matches TRBD1 (6 bases). The CDR3 sequence is CAISDSLGTGSIKPQHF. The CDR3 coding sequence is TGTGCCATCAGTGACTCACTTGGAACAGGGAGTATCAAGCCCCAGCATTTT.